The rows below give T cell receptor beta chains drawn from one sample of a study of tumor-infiltrating lymphocytes in primary liver carcinoma. TCRdb redid the calling of the multiplex PCR reads with MiXCR, one entry per CDR3 protein. This table has roughly 91,000 distinct CDR3 sequences, approximately 71% appearing once. The sequenced sample consisted of liver tumor tissue from sampling region 5. The source of these receptors is a woman aged 55-70 years with primary liver carcinoma and hepatitis B virus infection. Both conserved end residues are part of each CDR3. The D gene is left open where the match is weak. Only part of the rows carry a size: once, few, many, or a class if the clone is expanded.

>TRBV7-9|TRBJ2-2|NA|NA
CASSIYAGSTGELFF
TGTGCCAGCAGCATATACGCGGGAAGCACCGGGGAGCTTTTTTTT
>TRBV11-2|TRBJ2-2|NA|NA
CASSPVPEQGGTGELFF
TGTGCCAGCAGCCCCGTTCCCGAACAGGGTGGTACCGGGGAGCTGTTTTTT
>TRBV29-1|TRBJ2-2|NA|NA
CSVGGTDITGELFF
TGCAGCGTTGGGGGGACTGATATCACCGGAGAGCTGTTTTTT
>TRBV7-8|TRBJ2-2|NA|NA
CASSLVSGTGSCFF
NA
>TRBV30|TRBJ1-3|NA|TRBD1
CASGQGRNTIYF
TGTGCCTCCGGACAGGGCCGAAACACCATATATTTT
>TRBV11-2|TRBJ1-6|NA|NA
CASGIVMNSPLHF
TGTGCCAGCGGCATTGTAATGAATTCACCTCTCCACTTT
>TRBV11-2|TRBJ2-5|NA|TRBD2
CLSSLAGLGQETQYF
TGTCTCAGCAGCTTAGCGGGACTAGGCCAAGAGACCCAGTACTTC
>TRBV12-3/TRBV12-4|TRBJ1-5|NA|NA
CASSQRTGANLPQHF
TGTGCCAGCAGCCAACGGACTGGGGCTAATCTGCCCCAGCATTTT
>TRBV6-5|TRBJ2-6|NA|NA
CASSYETGPSGANVLTF
TGTGCCAGCAGTTACGAGACGGGTCCTTCTGGGGCTAACGTCCTGACTTTC
>TRBV11-1|TRBJ2-1|NA|TRBD2
CASILEASGRYNEQFF
TGCGCCAGCATCTTAGAGGCTAGCGGGAGGTACAATGAGCAGTTCTTC
>TRBV12-3/TRBV12-4|TRBJ1-5|NA|NA
CASSTGSGARIQQPQHF
TGTGCCAGCAGTACTGGGTCGGGGGCGCGGATCCAACAGCCTCAGCATTTT
>TRBV6-1|TRBJ2-7|medium-sized|TRBD2
CASSEASGSSYEQYF
TGTGCCAGCAGTGAGGCGAGCGGGAGCTCCTACGAGCAGTACTTC
>TRBV20-1|TRBJ2-1|NA|TRBD2
CSARDRGVSGSSYNEQFF
TGCAGTGCTAGAGATCGGGGGGTCAGCGGTAGCTCCTACAATGAGCAGTTCTTC
>TRBV28|TRBJ2-5|many|TRBD2
CASRPGLAIRETQYF
TGTGCCAGCAGGCCGGGACTAGCTATTAGAGAGACCCAGTACTTC
>TRBV30|TRBJ1-1|NA|NA
CAWRGFSPYNNEAFF
TGTGCCTGGAGAGGTTTTTCGCCCTACAACAATGAAGCTTTCTTT
>TRBV11-1|TRBJ2-3|NA|NA
CASSLRQRARESYF
TGTGCCAGCAGCTTAAGGCAACGTGCGAGAGAATCTTACTTT
>TRBV11-2|TRBJ2-1|NA|NA
CASSHRKVRNEQFF
TGTGCCAGCAGCCATAGGAAGGTCCGCAATGAGCAGTTCTTC
>TRBV12-3/TRBV12-4|TRBJ2-6|once|TRBD1
CSSSPRTGGSSGADVLTF
TGTTCCAGCAGTCCTCGGACAGGGGGCTCCTCTGGGGCCGACGTCCTGACTTTC
>TRBV11-3|TRBJ2-3|NA|NA
CASSLYPSSFTPFF
TGTGCCAGCAGCTTATACCCGTCCAGTTTCACCCCCTTTTTC
>TRBV6-5|TRBJ2-1|NA|NA
CESSRGSGSNEQFF
TGTGAAAGCAGTCGGGGTAGCGGTTCGAATGAGCAGTTCTTC
>TRBV11-2|TRBJ2-2|NA|NA
CASSPCRRVGELFF
TGTGCCAGCAGTCCTTGTAGACGGGTCGGGGAGCTGTTTTTT
>TRBV19|TRBJ2-6|NA|NA
CASSIGEGTSGANVLTF
TGTGCCAGTAGTATCGGCGAGGGAACTTCTGGGGCCAACGTCCTGACTTTC
>TRBV29-1|TRBJ2-2|NA|NA
CYVYAGTGELFF
TGCTACGTTTATGCGGGAACCGGGGAGCTGTTTTTT
>TRBV5-4|TRBJ1-1|NA|NA
CASSLRTSIEAFF
TGTGCCAGCAGCTTGCGGACGAGCATTGAAGCTTTCTTT
>TRBV11-2|TRBJ1-1|NA|NA
CASNPQGTGSELAEVFF
TGTGCCAGCAACCCCCAAGGAACAGGGTCGGAACTTGCTGAAGTTTTCTTT
>TRBV5-4|TRBJ2-7|NA|NA
CASSPPGSGRGYEQYF
TGTGCCAGCAGCCCACCGGGTAGCGGTAGGGGGTACGAGCAGTACTTC
>TRBV6-5|TRBJ2-2|NA|TRBD2
CASRPWGSGRAGTAGELFF
TGTGCCAGCAGACCCTGGGGTAGTGGGAGGGCGGGGACCGCCGGGGAGCTGTTTTTT
>TRBV29-1|TRBJ2-1|few|TRBD2
CSVGLAGGFYNEQFF
TGCAGCGTTGGACTAGCGGGAGGGTTCTACAATGAGCAGTTCTTC
>TRBV12-3/TRBV12-4|TRBJ2-3|NA|NA
CATSLSSGLDPYF
TGTGCCACCAGTTTATCGTCCGGACTCGACCCGTATTTT
>TRBV6-6|TRBJ1-1|NA|TRBD1
CVSKKTGRTEAFF
TGTGTCAGCAAGAAGACAGGGCGGACTGAGGCTTTCTTT
>TRBV10-1|TRBJ2-1|many|NA
CASSESTSGRDEQFF
TGCGCCAGCAGTGAGTCGACCAGCGGGCGGGATGAGCAGTTCTTC
>TRBV9|TRBJ2-7|NA|NA
CASSVGGPGREQYF
TGTGCCAGCAGCGTAGGTGGGCCCGGTCGCGAGCAGTACTTC
>TRBV11-2|TRBJ2-2|NA|NA
CASTSTSGIAGELFF
TGTGCCAGTACTTCGACTAGTGGGATTGCCGGGGAGCTGTTTTTT
>TRBV28|TRBJ1-5|once|TRBD1
CASSHMTWTGGTREHF
TGTGCCAGCAGCCACATGACATGGACAGGGGGAACTAGGGAGCATTTT
>TRBV11-3|TRBJ1-1|medium-sized|NA
CASSPARAMNTEAFF
TGTGCCAGCAGCCCGGCCCGGGCCATGAACACTGAAGCTTTCTTT
>TRBV11-2|TRBJ2-7|medium-sized|TRBD2
CASAPGLAREQYF
TGTGCCAGCGCCCCGGGACTAGCAAGGGAGCAGTACTTC
>TRBV4-2|TRBJ1-5|once|NA
CANSQDIDNNQPQHF
TGTGCCAACAGCCAAGATATAGACAACAATCAGCCCCAGCATTTT
>TRBV12-3/TRBV12-4|TRBJ2-1|many|NA
CASSLEGGRIKNEQFF
TGTGCCAGCAGTTTAGAAGGCGGAAGGATAAAAAATGAGCAGTTCTTC
>TRBV6-5|TRBJ1-2|NA|NA
CASSFGQIGDYGYIF
TGCGCCAGCAGTTTCGGACAGATTGGGGACTATGGCTACATCTTC